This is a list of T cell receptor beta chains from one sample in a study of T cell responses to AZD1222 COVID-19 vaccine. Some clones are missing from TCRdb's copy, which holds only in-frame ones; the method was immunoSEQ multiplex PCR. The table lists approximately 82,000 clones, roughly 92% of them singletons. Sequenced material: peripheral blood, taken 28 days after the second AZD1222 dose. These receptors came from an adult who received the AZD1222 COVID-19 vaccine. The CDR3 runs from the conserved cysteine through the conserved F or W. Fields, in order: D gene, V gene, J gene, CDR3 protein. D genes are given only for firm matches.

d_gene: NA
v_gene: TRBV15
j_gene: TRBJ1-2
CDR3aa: CATRDMGRLGGYTF

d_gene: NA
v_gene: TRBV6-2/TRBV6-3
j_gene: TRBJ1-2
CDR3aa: CASSYSISGNYGYTF

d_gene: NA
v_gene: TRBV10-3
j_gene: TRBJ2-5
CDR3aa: CAISESYGQETQYF

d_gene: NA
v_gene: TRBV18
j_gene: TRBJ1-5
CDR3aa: CASSPWEDQPQHF

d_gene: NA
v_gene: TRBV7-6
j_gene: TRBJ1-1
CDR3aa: CASSLGGRVKNTEAFF

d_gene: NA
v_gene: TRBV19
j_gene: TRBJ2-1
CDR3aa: CASSLSGSGSSYNEQFF

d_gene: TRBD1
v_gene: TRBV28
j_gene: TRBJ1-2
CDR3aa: CASTTPRTGSYGYTF

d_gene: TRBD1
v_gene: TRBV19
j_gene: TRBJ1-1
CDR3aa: CASSMTGGGGTEAFF

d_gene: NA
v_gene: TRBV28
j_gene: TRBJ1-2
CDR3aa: CASRRFTNYGYTF

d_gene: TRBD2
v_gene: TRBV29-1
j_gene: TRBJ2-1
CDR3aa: CSAGLASHNEQFF

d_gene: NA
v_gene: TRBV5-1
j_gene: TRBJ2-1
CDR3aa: CASSLAQGPGDEQFF

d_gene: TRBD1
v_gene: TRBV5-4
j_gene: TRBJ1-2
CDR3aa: CATSGTGPSYGYTF

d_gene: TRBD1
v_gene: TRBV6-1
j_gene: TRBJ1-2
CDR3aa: CASSEADRDYGYTF

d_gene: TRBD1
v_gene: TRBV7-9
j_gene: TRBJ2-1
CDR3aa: CASSLVTGKAGEQFF

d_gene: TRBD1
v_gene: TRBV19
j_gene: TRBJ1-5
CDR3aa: CASSIKGQGRNQPQHF

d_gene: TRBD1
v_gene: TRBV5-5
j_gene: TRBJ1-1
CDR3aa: CASSLTGGDTEAFF

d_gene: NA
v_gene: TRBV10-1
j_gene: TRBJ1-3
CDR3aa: CASSESHSRALQNTIYF

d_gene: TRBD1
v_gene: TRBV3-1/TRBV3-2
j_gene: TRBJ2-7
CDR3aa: CASSQAGTGGFEQYF

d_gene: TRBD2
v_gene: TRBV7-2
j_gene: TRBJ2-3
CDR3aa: CASSLAPAGTGTDTQYF

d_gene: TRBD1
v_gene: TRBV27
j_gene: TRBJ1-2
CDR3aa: CASRRTGMGGYTF

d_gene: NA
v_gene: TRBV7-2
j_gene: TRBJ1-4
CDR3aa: CASSLGRTEKLFF

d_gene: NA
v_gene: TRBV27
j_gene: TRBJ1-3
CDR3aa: CASSPAGLASGNTIYF

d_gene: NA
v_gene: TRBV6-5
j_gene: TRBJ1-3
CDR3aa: CASRREGGSNTIYF

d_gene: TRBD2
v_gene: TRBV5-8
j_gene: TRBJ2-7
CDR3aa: CASSLTPGLAGITYEQYF

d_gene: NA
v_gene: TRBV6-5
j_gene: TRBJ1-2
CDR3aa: CASRRPLGDGYTF

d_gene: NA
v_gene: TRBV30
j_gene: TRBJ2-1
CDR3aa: CAWSMMAEQFF

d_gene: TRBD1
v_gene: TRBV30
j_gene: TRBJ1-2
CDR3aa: CAWSYDSVGTAGGYTF

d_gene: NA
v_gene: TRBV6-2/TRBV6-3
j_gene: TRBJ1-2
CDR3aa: CASSLRDTRQGYGYTF

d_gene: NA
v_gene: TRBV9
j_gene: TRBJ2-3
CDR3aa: CASSVRGGADTQYF

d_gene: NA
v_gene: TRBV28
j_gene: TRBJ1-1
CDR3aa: CASSSSPLWGEGEAFF

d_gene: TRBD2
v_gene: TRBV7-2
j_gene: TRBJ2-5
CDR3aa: CASSPGLAGGQETQYF

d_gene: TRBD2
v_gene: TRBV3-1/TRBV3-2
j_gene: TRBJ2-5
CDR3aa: CASSQGAGGETQYF

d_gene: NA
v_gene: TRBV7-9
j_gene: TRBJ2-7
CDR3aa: CASRQATAREQYF

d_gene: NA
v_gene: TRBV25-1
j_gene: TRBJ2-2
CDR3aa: CASSVRNTGELFF

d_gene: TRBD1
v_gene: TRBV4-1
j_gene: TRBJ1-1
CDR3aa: CASSQGWGQGDTEAFF

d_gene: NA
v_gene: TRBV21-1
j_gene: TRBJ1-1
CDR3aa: CASSKDPLLTGNREAFF

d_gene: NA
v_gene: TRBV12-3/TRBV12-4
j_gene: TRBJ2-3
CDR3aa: CASSLRGTDTQYF

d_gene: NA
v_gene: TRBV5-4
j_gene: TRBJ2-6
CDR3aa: CASSFGGANVLTF

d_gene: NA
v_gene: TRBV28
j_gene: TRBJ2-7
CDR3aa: CASSLSLPAYEQYF

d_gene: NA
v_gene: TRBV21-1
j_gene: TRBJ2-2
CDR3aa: CASSPSEAGGELFF

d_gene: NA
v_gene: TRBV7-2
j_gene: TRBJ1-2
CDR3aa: CASSFSGAQGNYGYTF

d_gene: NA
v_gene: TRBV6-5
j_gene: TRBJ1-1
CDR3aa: CASSLYRDSEAFF

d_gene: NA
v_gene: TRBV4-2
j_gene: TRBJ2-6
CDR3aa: CASSQTTTSSGANVLTF

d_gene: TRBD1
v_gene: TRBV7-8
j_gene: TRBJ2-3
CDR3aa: CASSRLPGQENTDTQYF

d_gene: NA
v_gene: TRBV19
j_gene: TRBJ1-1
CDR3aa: CASSMMDTEAFF